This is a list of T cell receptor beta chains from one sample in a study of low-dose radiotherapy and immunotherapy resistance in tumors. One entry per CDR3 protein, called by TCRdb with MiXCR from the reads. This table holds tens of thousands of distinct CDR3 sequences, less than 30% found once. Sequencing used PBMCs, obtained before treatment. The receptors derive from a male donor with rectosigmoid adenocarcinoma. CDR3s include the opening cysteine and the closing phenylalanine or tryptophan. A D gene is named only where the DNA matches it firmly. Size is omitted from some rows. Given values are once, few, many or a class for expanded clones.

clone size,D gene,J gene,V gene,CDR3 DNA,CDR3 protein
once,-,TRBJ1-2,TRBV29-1,TGCAGCGCCCTGGACGGTGGCTACACCTTC,CSALDGGYTF
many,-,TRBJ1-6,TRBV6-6,TGTGCCAGCTCCCGGGAAGCCTATAATTCACCCCTCCACTTT,CASSREAYNSPLHF
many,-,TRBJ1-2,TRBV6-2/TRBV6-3,TGTGCCAGCAGTTACTCACGGGGGCCCCTGGGGGGCTACACCTTC,CASSYSRGPLGGYTF
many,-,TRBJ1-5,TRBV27,TGTGCCACCCAGGGGCAAGGCAGCAATCAGCCCCAGCATTTT,CATQGQGSNQPQHF
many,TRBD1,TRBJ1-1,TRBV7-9,TGTGCCAGCAGCTTAGGGGACAGCCCGGGCACTGAAGCTTTCTTT,CASSLGDSPGTEAFF
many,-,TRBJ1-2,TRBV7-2,TGTGCCAGCAGCCCCGAAGGGGGAAACTATGGCTACACCTTC,CASSPEGGNYGYTF
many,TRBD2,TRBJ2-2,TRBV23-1,TGCGCCAGCAGCCCACGGCGGGGGGCAACCGGGGAGCTGTTTTTT,CASSPRRGATGELFF
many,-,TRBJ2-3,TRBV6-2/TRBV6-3,TGTGCCAGCAGTCCAATTAGGGACCGCCCAACAGATACGCAGTATTTT,CASSPIRDRPTDTQYF
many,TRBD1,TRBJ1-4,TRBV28,TGTGCCAGCAGCATGGACTCAGGGACAGGGCATGAGGAACTGTTTTTT,CASSMDSGTGHEELFF
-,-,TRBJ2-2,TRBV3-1,TGTGCCAGCAGCCAAGACATGGACCCCTACACCGGGGAGCTGTTTTTT,CASSQDMDPYTGELFF
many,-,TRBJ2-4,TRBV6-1,TGTGCCAGCAGCCAAAGGGACGGATTAAACATTCAGTACTTC,CASSQRDGLNIQYF
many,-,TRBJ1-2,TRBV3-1,TGTGCCAGCAGCCAAGGTGCTAGTTATGGCTACACCTTC,CASSQGASYGYTF
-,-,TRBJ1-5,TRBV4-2,TGTGCTAGCAGCCAAGAGGGTCAGCCCCAGCATTTT,CASSQEGQPQHF
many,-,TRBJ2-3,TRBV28,TGTGCCAGCAGTCCCGGGGGTCTCCTTACCCCCACAGATACGCAGTATTTT,CASSPGGLLTPTDTQYF
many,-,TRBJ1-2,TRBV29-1,TGCAGCGTTGGAGAGACCTATGGCTACACCTTC,CSVGETYGYTF
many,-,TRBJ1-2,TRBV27,TGTGCCAGCAGTCCTCAGGGGAAGGGTGGCTACACCTTC,CASSPQGKGGYTF
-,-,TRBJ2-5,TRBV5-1,TGCGCCAGCAGCCGGACTAGGGGGAGTTGGGAGACCCAGTACTTC,CASSRTRGSWETQYF
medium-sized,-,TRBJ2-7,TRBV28,TGTGCCAGCAGTATGACTACCTCGGGGCTCGAGCAGTACTTC,CASSMTTSGLEQYF
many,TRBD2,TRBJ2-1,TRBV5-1,TGCGCCAGTCAAGCGGGAAATAACGCAAATGAGCAGTTCTTC,CASQAGNNANEQFF
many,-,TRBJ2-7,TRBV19,TGTGCCAGTAGTGAGGTTGGCAGTCTTCCCTACGAGCAGTACTTC,CASSEVGSLPYEQYF
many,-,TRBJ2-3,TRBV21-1,TGTGCCAGCAGCATCTTGAAAAGCGGGGCGCCGGGAGATACGCAGTATTTT,CASSILKSGAPGDTQYF
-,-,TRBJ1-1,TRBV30,TGTGCCTGGACCACATCGGGGTACACTGAAGCTTTCTTT,CAWTTSGYTEAFF
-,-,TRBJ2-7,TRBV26,TGTGACAGCAGTGCGTCGACCTACGAGCAGTACTTC,CDSSASTYEQYF
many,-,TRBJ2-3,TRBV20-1,TGCAGTGCTAGAGATGAGCGGACGCAGTATTTT,CSARDERTQYF
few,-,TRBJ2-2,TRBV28,TGTGCCAGCACCCGGAAGATGAACACCGGGGAGCTGTTTTTT,CASTRKMNTGELFF
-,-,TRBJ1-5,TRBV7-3,TGTGCCAGCAGCTTAACTCAGAATCAGCCCCAGCATTTT,CASSLTQNQPQHF
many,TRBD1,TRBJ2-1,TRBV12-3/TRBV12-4,TGTGCCAGCAGTCCCCGGGACAGGGGAGGGAATGAGCAGTTCTTC,CASSPRDRGGNEQFF
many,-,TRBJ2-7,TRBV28,TGTGCCAGCAGTAGCGGACAGCTCTACGAGCAGTACTTC,CASSSGQLYEQYF
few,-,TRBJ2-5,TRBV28,TGTGCCAGCAGTCCCCCCCAAGAGACCCAGTACTTC,CASSPPQETQYF
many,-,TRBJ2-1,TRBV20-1,TGCAGTGCTAGAAACCCGACAATGGAGCAGTTCTTC,CSARNPTMEQFF
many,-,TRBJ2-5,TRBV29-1,TGCAGCGTTGGAGAAGGGGCAGAGACCCAGTACTTC,CSVGEGAETQYF
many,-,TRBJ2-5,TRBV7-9,TGTGCCAGCAGCTGGGACAAAGAGACCCAGTACTTC,CASSWDKETQYF
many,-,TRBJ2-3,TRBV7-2,TGTGCCAGCAGCTTAAACGGAGGGCGGGGAGATACGCAGTATTTT,CASSLNGGRGDTQYF
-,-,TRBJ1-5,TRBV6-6,TGTGCCAGCAGTAGCCTGGAGGGCTCAAGCCAGCCCCAGCATTTT,CASSSLEGSSQPQHF
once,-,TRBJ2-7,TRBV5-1,TGCGCCAGCAGCTTAGGACAGTACTCCTACGAGCAGTACTTC,CASSLGQYSYEQYF
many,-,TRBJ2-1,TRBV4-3,TGCGCCAGCAGCCAAGAGAGTGGTAGGGCAAGACGAGACCTCTACAATGAGCAGTTCTTC,CASSQESGRARRDLYNEQFF
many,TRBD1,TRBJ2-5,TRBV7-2,TGTGCCAGCAGCACGTTGGGACAGGAAGAGACCCAGTACTTC,CASSTLGQEETQYF
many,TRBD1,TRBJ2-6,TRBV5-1,TGTGCCAGCAGCACGACAGGGACTGGGGCCAACGTCCTGACTTTC,CASSTTGTGANVLTF
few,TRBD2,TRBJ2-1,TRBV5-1,TGCGCCAGCAGCTTGTTCCGGACTAGCGGGAGGGCCTTCGGAGAGCAGTTCTTC,CASSLFRTSGRAFGEQFF
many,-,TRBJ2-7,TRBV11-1,TGTGCCAGCAGCCGGAGGGGGGACGAGCAGTACTTC,CASSRRGDEQYF
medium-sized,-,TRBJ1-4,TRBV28,TGTGCCACCCAGGACATAACTGAAAAACTGTTTTTT,CATQDITEKLFF
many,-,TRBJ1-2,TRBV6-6,TGTGCCAGCAGCCTAGACAGTAACTATGGCTACACCTTC,CASSLDSNYGYTF
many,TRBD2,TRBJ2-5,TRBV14,TGTGCCAGCAGCCCTAGCGGGGAGACCCAGTACTTC,CASSPSGETQYF
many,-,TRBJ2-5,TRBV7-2,TGTGCCAGCAGCTTAGTGGGAGGGGGAGAGACCCAGTACTTC,CASSLVGGGETQYF
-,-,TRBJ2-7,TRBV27,TGTGCCAGCAGTTTATCCCAGGGTCGACCCTACGAGCAGTACTTC,CASSLSQGRPYEQYF
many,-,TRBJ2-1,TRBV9,TGTGCCAGCAGCGTAGGGTCTAGCCCTGATAATGAGCAGTTCTTC,CASSVGSSPDNEQFF
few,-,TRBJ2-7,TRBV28,TGTGCCAGCAGTTTGGGCCGGGACACCTCGTCCGAGCAGTACTTC,CASSLGRDTSSEQYF
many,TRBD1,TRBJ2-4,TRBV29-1,TGCAGCGTTGAAGGACAGGGAGTAGCCAAAAACATTCAGTACTTC,CSVEGQGVAKNIQYF
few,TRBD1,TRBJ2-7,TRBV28,TGTGCCAGCAGTTTCACAGGGGGCTACGAGCAGTACTTC,CASSFTGGYEQYF
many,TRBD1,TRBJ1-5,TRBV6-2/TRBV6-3,TGTGCCAGCAGCCCACGAATGACAGGGGCGGGTCAGCCCCAGCATTTT,CASSPRMTGAGQPQHF
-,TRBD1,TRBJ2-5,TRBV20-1,TGCAGTGCTCCGACAGGGACGTCGGAGACCCAGTACTTC,CSAPTGTSETQYF
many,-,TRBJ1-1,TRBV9,TGTGCCAGCAGCGTAGATGGGGTAAGAGGGAACACTGAAGCTTTCTTT,CASSVDGVRGNTEAFF
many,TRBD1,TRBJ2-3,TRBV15,TGTGCCACCAGCAGAGGGGACAGGGGCACAGATACGCAGTATTTT,CATSRGDRGTDTQYF